What follows are 19 T cell receptor beta chains derived from one specimen sequenced in a study of glioma-infiltrating T cells. TCR alpha and beta CDR3 regions were amplified from RNA using iRepertoire nested multiplex PCR. TCRdb reanalysed the multiplex PCR reads using MiXCR and keeps one entry per CDR3 protein. Here the sample spans around 350,000 distinct CDR3 sequences, roughly two fifths being singletons. Sequenced sample: glioma tissue, nonneoplastic brain tissue, or PBMCs (not recorded which). These receptor sequences come from a human donor with low-grade glioma or glioblastoma, undergoing nonglioma brain surgery, or in good health (not recorded which).

In the case of this clonotype: At one end, the junction sequence differs from germline, possibly due to a read error. The rearrangement joins TRBV7-9 to TRBJ2-7, with TRBD1 matching over 8 bases. Germline loops: CDR1 SEHNR, CDR2 FQNEAQ (reference sequence). The CDR3 has 15 amino acids. This CDR3 reads CASSWGQEKGYGQYF. The CDR3 DNA is TGTGCCAGCAGTTGGGGACAGGAGAAGGGCTACGGGCAGTACTTC.

V gene TRBV5-6 combines with J gene TRBJ2-7, with D perhaps matching TRBD1 (5 bases). V shed 0 bases and J shed 3 bases, with 10 bases lying between them. Germline V CDR1 and CDR2: SGHDT, YYEEEE. There are 14 residues in the CDR3. CDR3 in amino acids: CASSLDAGIYEQYF. The CDR3 DNA follows: TGTGCCAGCAGCTTGGACGCAGGGATCTACGAGCAGTACTTC.

The gene calls are TRBV29-1 and TRBJ2-5; 9 bases fit TRBD2. V lost 6 bases, J lost 0 bases, and 8 bases stayed unmatched. The CDR3 is 15 amino acids. The germline CDR1 and CDR2 sequences are SQVTM and ANQGSEA. CDR3 loop: CSVIRIAGDQETQYF. The DNA for the CDR3 is TGCAGCGTCATAAGAATAGCGGGAGACCAAGAGACCCAGTACTTC.

Comments on this clonotype: This sequence may be a read error, since a much larger clone differs from it by one base. The chain couples TRBV6-5 to TRBJ2-7; no clear D gene. The CDR3 covers 13 residues. CDR1 is MNHEY and CDR2 is SVGAGI in the germline V gene. The CDR3 region has the DNA TGTGCCAGCAGTTATGACCGATCCTACGCGCAGTACTTC. This gives the protein CASSYDRSYAQYF.

This clonotype occurred many times. The chain carries TRBV27 and TRBJ2-3; 9 bases are a match to TRBD2. This CDR3 contains 15 residues. Germline trimming cut 7 bases from V and 3 bases from J; bases unmatched to any gene: 8. Germline CDR1 reads MNHEY; CDR2 reads SMNVEV (reference sequence). The DNA of the CDR3 is TGTGCCAGCAACCTGGCTAGCGGGATGACAGATACGCAGTATTTT. Amino acids: CASNLASGMTDTQYF.

This chain joins TRBV28 and TRBJ2-7; D is undetermined. The CDR3 is 15 amino acids. V was shortened by 5 bases and J by 0 bases, with 14 bases between the two germline ends. The germline CDR1 and CDR2 sequences are MDHEN and SYDVKM. The DNA of the CDR3 is TGTGCCAGCAGTCTTCTTCCTCGGTTCTCCTACGAGCAGTACTTC. Its translation: CASSLLPRFSYEQYF.

About this clonotype: A clone one base away is much larger, so this may be a read error. The chain has TRBV6-5 and TRBJ2-1, with D uncertain. Between the trimmed V and J ends, which lost 2 bases and 7 bases, there was a span of 15 bases. Germline CDR1 MNHEY, CDR2 SVGAGI. CDR3 size: 15 residues. CDR3 in amino acids: CASSYGCGGVNEQFF. Written as DNA, the CDR3 is TGTGCCAGCAGTTACGGGTGCGGTGGGGTAAATGAGCAGTTCTTC.

Comments on this clonotype: This may be a read error: a much more frequent sequence differs by one nucleotide. The rearrangement links TRBV6-1 to TRBJ2-7; 8 nucleotides line up with TRBD1. Trimming cost V 6 bases and J 4 bases; bases outside gene matches: 8. The V gene's germline CDR1 is MNHNS and CDR2 SASEGT. This CDR3 contains 14 residues. The CDR3 nucleotides are TGTGCCAGCAGAGACAGGGGACGAAGATACGAGCAGTACTTC. It is translated as CASRDRGRRYEQYF.

This chain connects TRBV15 to TRBJ2-7; a weak D match, TRBD1 (6 bases). V lost 3 bases and J 4 bases, leaving 13 bases between the germline ends. Germline lookup yields CDR1 LNHNV and CDR2 YYDKDF (reference sequence). The CDR3 has 14 amino acids. The chain's CDR3 is CATSRGALNYEQYF. Written as DNA, the CDR3 is TGTGCCACCAGCAGGGGGGCTCTCAATTACGAGCAGTACTTC.

The chain joins TRBV20-1 to TRBJ2-7, with unresolved D. V lost 2 bases, J lost 7 bases, and 9 bases lay in between. CDR3 length: 11 amino acids. The germline gives CDR1 DFQATT, CDR2 SNEGSKA (reference sequence). The CDR3, as DNA: TGCAGTGCTAGACCTCCTGCTGAGCAGTACTTC. Translating it yields CSARPPAEQYF.

At least ten counts were recorded for this clonotype. The CDR3 DNA reads TGTGCCAGCAGTCGAGGACAGTACTACGAGCAGTACTTC. Translated, it gives CASSRGQYYEQYF. This chain joins TRBV6-2 or TRBV6-3 and TRBJ2-7; D is possibly TRBD1 (6 bases). The CDR3 sequence is 13 residues long. The V end was cut by 5 bases, the J end by 3 bases, with 11 bases between. Germline V gives CDR1 MNHEY, CDR2 SVGEGT.

The gene calls are TRBV6-1 and TRBJ1-4, with D perhaps matching TRBD1 (5 bases). Germline V lookup: CDR1 MNHNS, CDR2 SASEGT. The CDR3 consists of 16 residues. The V end lost 5 bases, the J end lost 0 bases, and 13 bases lay between the germline ends. CDR3 DNA: TGTGCCAGCAGTACCGGGACGTTGTCAACTAATGAAAAACTGTTTTTT. This translates into CASSTGTLSTNEKLFF.

This chain links TRBV19 with TRBJ1-5; weak D call: TRBD1 (6 bases). The CDR3 has 15 residues. Trimming shortened V by 3 bases and J by 6 bases, and 15 bases separated the two germline ends. Looked up from germline, CDR1 is LNHDA and CDR2 is SQIVND (reference sequence). This CDR3 reads CASSIFLQGIQPQHF. The CDR3, as DNA: TGTGCCAGTAGTATTTTTCTACAGGGTATTCAGCCCCAGCATTTT.

This clonotype showed up many times. The genes are TRBV7-8 and TRBJ2-2; D is ambiguous. This CDR3 comprises 15 residues. Per the germline V gene, CDR1 is SGHVS and CDR2 is FQNEAQ. Trimming removed 2 bases from V and 2 bases from J, with 9 bases in between. The CDR3 DNA reads as TGTGCCAGCAGCTTAAGGTCCGACAACACCGGGGAGCTGTTTTTT. Amino acid sequence: CASSLRSDNTGELFF.

A word on this clonotype: Its ends do not fully match the called genes, so a read error is possible. The V and J genes are TRBV12-3 or TRBV12-4 and TRBJ2-5; D may correspond to TRBD1 or TRBD2 (5 bases each). The CDR3 is 14 amino acids. CDR3 in amino acids: CANSFGGKEETQYF. DNA of the CDR3: TGTGCCAACAGTTTTGGGGGTAAAGAAGAGACCCAGTACTTC.

This clonotype was observed a handful of times. The chain is built from TRBV28 and TRBJ2-7, with D tentatively TRBD1 (7 bases). The V gene's germline CDR1 is MDHEN and CDR2 SYDVKM. The V gene lost 5 bases and the J gene lost 2 bases, with 13 bases spanning the gap. CDR3 length: 14 residues. The CDR3 region is CASSPRGTAYEQYF. The CDR3 nucleotides are TGTGCCAGCAGTCCCCGGGGGACAGCCTACGAGCAGTACTTC.

This clonotype was observed a single time. A much bigger clone sits one base away, suggesting this may be a read error. The chain links TRBV4-2 to TRBJ2-7; the D gene could be TRBD1 or TRBD2 (5 bases each). Germline lookup yields CDR1 LGHNA and CDR2 YNFKEQ. The CDR3 covers 14 residues. DNA of the CDR3: TGTGCCAGCGAAAGAGCGGCAGGGTCTAACGAGAAGTACTTC. Its translation: CASERAAGSNEKYF.

Here the CDR3 reads CASSPAGSNQPQHF. As DNA, the CDR3 is TGTGCCAGCAGCCCGGCCGGGAGCAATCAGCCCCAGCATTTT. The chain is built from TRBV12-3 or TRBV12-4 and TRBJ1-5; D gene ambiguous. The CDR3 runs to 14 residues. V was pared by 6 bases and J by 1 base, with 10 bases between.

This clonotype appeared a single time. DNA for the CDR3: TGCGCCAGCAGCCGGGCTCAGGAGGCCAATGAGCAGTTCTTC. Protein sequence: CASSRAQEANEQFF. This chain joins TRBV4-1 and TRBJ2-1, with D tentatively TRBD2 (5 bases). Looked up from germline, CDR1 is MGHRA and CDR2 is YSYEKL. This CDR3 region has 14 residues. V gave up 4 bases and J gave up 6 bases, with 13 bases separating them.